The source of this T cell receptor (beta chain) is a study of cytomegalovirus exposure and HLA in healthy donors. The study, taken as a whole, reports: TCR beta chains numbering under 200 were designated cytomegalovirus-associated.

Points on this clone: Its cognate antigen is unknown.

V gave up 2 bases and J gave up 4 bases, with 5 bases separating them. CDR3 size: 12 residues. Germline V gives CDR1 KGHSH, CDR2 LQKENI. The donors formed part of the 120-subject validation cohort, distinct from the approximately 670-subject first cohort. Clones were sequenced by immunoSEQ multiplex PCR, and TCRdb holds only the in-frame ones, with some missing. The sample consists of approximately 59,000 clones, 90% to 95% of them appearing once. The rearrangement uses TRBV18 and TRBJ2-5; TRBD2 is a possible D gene (5 bases). This clonotype was sampled from a woman aged 18-29 years in good health and CMV-seropositive. The sample was PBMCs. CDR3 coding DNA: TGTGCCAGCTCACCAGAGGGAGAGACCCAGTACTTC. It encodes CASSPEGETQYF.